The 26 T cell receptor beta chains reported below all come from one sample, sequenced in a study of control samples from healthy donors and cancer patients. Only in-frame clones appear in the TCRdb table, and some are missing; sequencing was by immunoSEQ multiplex PCR. The sample lists approximately 41,000 clones; 94% were seen once. The sequenced material came from blood. The receptor set was obtained from a man in his 60s in good health.

The chain joins TRBV6-5 to TRBJ1-1; unclear D gene. The germline CDR1 and CDR2 sequences are MNHEY and SVGAGI. V gave up 0 bases and J gave up 5 bases, with 7 bases separating them. The CDR3 is made up of 13 amino acids. For the CDR3, the DNA is TGTGCCAGCAGTTACTCGACCAGAACTGAAGCTTTCTTT. It codes for CASSYSTRTEAFF.

This sequence joins TRBV5-6 and TRBJ2-1; D is perhaps TRBD1 or TRBD2 (6 bases each). The CDR3 sequence is 13 residues long. Per germline, CDR1 SGHDT and CDR2 YYEEEE. The V end lost 5 bases, the J end lost 6 bases, and 12 bases lay between the germline ends. The DNA for the CDR3 is TGTGCCAGCAGTAGCGGACAGCCCAATGAGCAGTTCTTC. Protein product: CASSSGQPNEQFF.

The V and J genes are TRBV19 and TRBJ2-2; no reliable D call. The CDR3 extends over 14 amino acids. Germline-derived CDR1 and CDR2 are LNHDA and SQIVND (reference sequence). Trimming removed 5 bases from V and 0 bases from J, with 7 bases in between. The CDR3: CASSGGTNTGELFF. CDR3 DNA: TGTGCCAGTAGTGGCGGAACGAACACCGGGGAGCTGTTTTTT.

The J gene is TRBJ2-2, the V gene TRBV19; no clear D gene. V lost 2 bases and J 3 bases, leaving 10 bases between the germline ends. CDR1 and CDR2 from the germline V gene are LNHDA and SQIVND (reference sequence). CDR3 length equals 15 residues. CDR3 in amino acids: CASSILGLYTGELFF. The CDR3 DNA follows: TGTGCCAGTAGTATACTCGGATTATACACCGGGGAGCTGTTTTTT.

The chain couples TRBV7-2 to TRBJ1-2; D may be TRBD1 (6 bases). Trimming left V 3 bases short and J 8 bases short, with 16 bases between. CDR3 size: 14 residues. CDR1 and CDR2 from the germline V gene are SGHTA and FQGNSA. CDR3 nucleotides: TGTGCCAGCAGCTTGGCACTACAGGGTTTAGGCTACACCTTC. This gives the protein CASSLALQGLGYTF.

The rearrangement links TRBV5-1 to TRBJ1-1; TRBD1 agrees at 8 bases. Germline values: CDR1 SGHRS, CDR2 YFSETQ. There are 16 residues in the CDR3. J lost 5 bases, V lost 0 bases, and 9 bases had no gene match. The CDR3 here is CASSLVGTGSGTEAFF. For the CDR3, the DNA is TGCGCCAGCAGCTTGGTGGGGACAGGTTCGGGAACTGAAGCTTTCTTT.

The CDR3, as DNA: TGTGCCAGCAGCCTAGACCATTCCACCGGGGAGCTGTTTTTT. Its translation: CASSLDHSTGELFF. The chain recombines TRBV7-8 with TRBJ2-2; D is undetermined. Germline values: CDR1 SGHVS, CDR2 FQNEAQ. The CDR3 totals 14 residues. V lost 5 bases to trimming and J lost 4 bases, with 11 bases between them.

J is TRBJ2-7 and V is TRBV4-1; no firm D call. The CDR3 extends over 16 amino acids. In germline, CDR1 is MGHRA, CDR2 YSYEKL. Trimming cost V 1 base and J 3 bases, with 16 bases left between them. CDR3 in amino acids: CASSQGNRPRHYEQYF. The CDR3 DNA follows: TGCGCCAGCAGCCAAGGAAACCGGCCGAGGCACTACGAGCAGTACTTC.

This clone came up once. The gene calls are TRBV13 and TRBJ1-2, with 11 bases identical to TRBD1. The V gene end was trimmed by 5 bases and the J gene end by 4 bases; junction bases not matched to a gene: 15. Germline V gives CDR1 PRHDT, CDR2 FYEKMQ (reference sequence). This CDR3 has 18 amino acids. The CDR3 loop reads CASSHQRTGGAQFYGYTF. CDR3 DNA sequence: TGTGCCAGCAGCCACCAGCGGACAGGGGGCGCTCAGTTCTATGGCTACACCTTC.

The rearrangement uses TRBV28 and TRBJ1-5, with D maybe TRBD1 (6 bases). Germline CDR1 is MDHEN and CDR2 is SYDVKM. The CDR3 is made up of 13 amino acids. The ends were cut back, 3 bases at V and 5 bases at J, with 8 bases in the middle. As DNA, the CDR3 is TGTGCCAGCAGTTTCCGGGGGCATCAGCCCCAGCATTTT. Its protein product is CASSFRGHQPQHF.

For the CDR3, the DNA is TGTGCCAGCTCACCACTCAGACAGGGGGAGATGGCAGATCAGCCCCAGCATTTT. Its translation: CASSPLRQGEMADQPQHF. This chain uses TRBV18 with TRBJ1-5; 9 positions agree with TRBD1. Trimming cost V 1 base and J 5 bases; bases outside gene matches: 12. The CDR3 has 18 residues. Per the germline V gene, CDR1 is KGHSH and CDR2 is LQKENI.

This clone occurred once. The genes are TRBV28 and TRBJ1-2, with TRBD1 matching 7 bases. The CDR3 is 17 amino acids. V was clipped by 6 bases and J by 4 bases; unmatched bases: 17. CDR1 and CDR2 from the germline V gene are MDHEN and SYDVKM. Written as DNA, the CDR3 is TGTGCCAGCAGGATCTCGGGACAGCCAGAACCACCCTATGGCTACACCTTC. Its translation is CASRISGQPEPPYGYTF.

The chain carries TRBV28 and TRBJ1-2; 7 nucleotides align to TRBD1. The CDR3 runs to 14 residues. Germline CDR1 is MDHEN and CDR2 is SYDVKM. J lost 2 bases, V lost 5 bases, and 5 bases had no gene match. The CDR3 nucleotides read TGTGCCAGCAGTATGTTGACAGGGAACTATGGCTACACCTTC. This translates into CASSMLTGNYGYTF.

The chain employs TRBV9 and TRBJ2-2; the match to TRBD1 covers 8 bases. The CDR3 has 15 residues. The V gene's germline CDR1 is SGDLS and CDR2 YYNGEE. After removal of 5 bases from V and 4 bases from J, the junction contained 7 bases not matched to a gene. This CDR3 reads CASSPWDRPTGELFF. CDR3 DNA sequence: TGTGCCAGCAGTCCCTGGGACAGGCCCACCGGGGAGCTGTTTTTT.

The CDR3 nucleotides are TGTGCCAGCAGTGAACGGCGGGCCTCCACAGATACGCAGTATTTT. It specifies CASSERRASTDTQYF. The V call is TRBV2, the J call TRBJ2-3; TRBD2 might be the D (5 bases). Trimming shortened V by 2 bases and J by 2 bases, and 11 bases separated the two germline ends. The length of the CDR3 is 15 residues. Germline loops: CDR1 SNHLY, CDR2 FYNNEI.

This chain links TRBV4-1 with TRBJ2-7; 7 nucleotides match TRBD2. Germline lookup yields CDR1 MGHRA and CDR2 YSYEKL. Trimming took 4 bases from V and 0 from J; bases not matched to a gene: 15. CDR3 length: 18 residues. The CDR3 spells CASSREVPSGVLSYEQYF. The CDR3 DNA reads TGCGCCAGCAGCCGGGAAGTCCCAAGCGGGGTCCTCTCCTACGAGCAGTACTTC.

This chain uses TRBV12-3 or TRBV12-4 with TRBJ1-6; maybe TRBD1 (5 bases). CDR3 length: 12 residues. Trimming stripped 7 bases from V and 7 bases from J, with 8 bases between. The CDR3 spells CASNAGNSPLHF. Written as DNA, the CDR3 is TGTGCCAGCAACGCAGGGAATTCACCCCTCCACTTT.

J is TRBJ2-3 and V is TRBV19; D assignment may be TRBD1 or TRBD2 (5 bases each). The CDR3 extends over 13 amino acids. CDR1 and CDR2 from the germline V gene are LNHDA and SQIVND (reference sequence). Trimming took off 4 bases at V and 5 bases at J, with 10 bases between the two ends. CDR3 residues: CASSTRDGDTQYF. As DNA, the CDR3 is TGTGCCAGTAGTACCCGGGACGGAGATACGCAGTATTTT.

This sequence joins TRBV7-3 and TRBJ2-1; 7 bases fit TRBD1. V trimming: 5 bases; J trimming: 9 bases; junction bases outside the gene matches: 4. The CDR3 has 12 amino acids. CDR1 SGHTA and CDR2 FQGTGA come from the germline V gene. The CDR3 DNA reads TGTGCCAGCAGCCTCGACAGGGCTGAGCAGTTCTTC. Translating gives CASSLDRAEQFF.

Only one count was recorded for this clone. The J gene is TRBJ1-5, the V gene TRBV19; perhaps TRBD1 as D (5 bases). This CDR3 comprises 17 residues. Germline CDR1 LNHDA, CDR2 SQIVND (reference sequence). Between the trimmed V and J ends, which lost 7 bases and 3 bases, there was a span of 22 bases. CDR3 loop: CASTASPPQGHNQPQHF. For the CDR3, the DNA is TGTGCCAGTACCGCCTCTCCCCCCCAGGGCCACAATCAGCCCCAGCATTTT.

The chain combines TRBV7-9 with TRBJ2-1, with 7 positions matching TRBD2. Germline lookup yields CDR1 SEHNR and CDR2 FQNEAQ (reference sequence). After removal of 5 bases from V and 2 bases from J, the junction contained 6 bases not matched to a gene. This CDR3 spans 15 amino acids. The CDR3 loop is CASSRDYPTYNEQFF. CDR3 nucleotide sequence: TGTGCCAGCAGCCGGGACTACCCAACCTACAATGAGCAGTTCTTC.

The V gene is TRBV11-3, the J gene TRBJ2-5; 12 bases line up with TRBD1. CDR3 size: 16 residues. Germline assignment: CDR1 SGHNT and CDR2 YENEEA. The V segment lost 5 bases and the J segment 5 bases; nucleotides outside the gene matches: 9. CDR3 DNA: TGTGCCAGCAGCATGGGACAGGGGGCGTCCTTGGAGACCCAGTACTTC. It specifies CASSMGQGASLETQYF.

The V gene is TRBV29-1, the J gene TRBJ1-2, with D hard to call. The CDR3 loop spans 12 amino acids. The V end was cut by 7 bases, the J end by 0 bases, with 9 bases between. Germline V lookup: CDR1 SQVTM, CDR2 ANQGSEA. CDR3 region: CSGEEANYGYTF. In DNA form, the CDR3 reads TGCAGCGGGGAGGAAGCTAACTATGGCTACACCTTC.

This clone has just one count. V gene TRBV6-5 combines with J gene TRBJ2-3, with TRBD2 matching over 11 bases. With 1 base clipped from V and 8 bases from J, the junction kept 2 bases outside the gene matches. CDR1 is MNHEY and CDR2 is SVGAGI in the germline V gene. This CDR3 has 14 residues. Here the CDR3 reads CASSYFSGGGTQYF. DNA for the CDR3: TGTGCCAGCAGTTACTTTAGCGGGGGGGGTACGCAGTATTTT.

The chain uses TRBV2 and TRBJ2-2; no clear D. V was clipped by 6 bases and J by 0 bases, with 8 bases between them. Germline V gene lookup returns CDR1 SNHLY and CDR2 FYNNEI. The length of the CDR3 is 14 residues. The CDR3: CASRTQPNTGELFF. CDR3 bases: TGTGCCAGCAGGACCCAGCCGAACACCGGGGAGCTGTTTTTT.

The chain uses TRBV5-8 and TRBJ2-5; 7 bases are shared with TRBD1. V lost 4 bases, J lost 5 bases, and 5 bases stayed unmatched. Per the germline V gene, CDR1 is SGHTS and CDR2 is YDEGEE. The CDR3 consists of 13 residues. The CDR3 DNA follows: TGTGCCAGCAGCGACACAGGGGCCGAGACCCAGTACTTC. It is translated as CASSDTGAETQYF.